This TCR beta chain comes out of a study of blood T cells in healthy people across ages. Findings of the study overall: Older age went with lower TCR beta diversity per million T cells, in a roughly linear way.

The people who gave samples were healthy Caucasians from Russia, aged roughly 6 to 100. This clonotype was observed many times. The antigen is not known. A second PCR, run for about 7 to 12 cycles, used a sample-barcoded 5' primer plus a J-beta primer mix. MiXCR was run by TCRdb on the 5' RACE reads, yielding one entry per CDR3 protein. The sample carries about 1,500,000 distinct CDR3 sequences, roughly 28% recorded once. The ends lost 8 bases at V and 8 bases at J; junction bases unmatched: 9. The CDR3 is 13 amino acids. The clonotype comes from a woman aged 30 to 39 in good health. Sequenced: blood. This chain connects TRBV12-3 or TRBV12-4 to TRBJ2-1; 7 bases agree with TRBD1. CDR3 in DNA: TGTGCCAGCTTGAGAGGGACAGCCGATGAGCAGTTCTTC. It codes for CASLRGTADEQFF.